Shown below are 27 T cell receptor beta chains from a single sample sequenced in a study of CD8 T cells in Susac syndrome. Random hexamers were used to reverse transcribe the RNA input (about 0.5 to 1 ug). TCRdb redid the calling of the immunoSEQ multiplex PCR reads with MiXCR, one entry per CDR3 protein. The sample includes approximately 150,000 distinct CDR3 sequences, approximately 94% of them seen just once. Sequencing was done on a sample of CD4+ T cells from PBMCs. The receptor source for this set is a human donor with Susac syndrome.

A single count supports this clonotype. The chain has TRBV4-2 and TRBJ1-1; 7 bases map to TRBD1. The CDR3 length is 15 residues. The germline gives CDR1 LGHNA, CDR2 YNFKEQ. V was pared by 4 bases and J by 4 bases, with 9 bases of the junction left unmatched. The CDR3 sequence is CASSPMTGLGTEAFF. The CDR3 DNA sequence: TGTGCCAGCAGCCCGATGACAGGGTTGGGCACTGAAGCTTTCTTT.

V gene TRBV5-4 combines with J gene TRBJ2-1, with no clear D. V gave up 4 bases and J gave up 6 bases, with 11 bases separating them. The CDR3 has 13 residues. CDR1 is SGHNT, CDR2 YYREEE, per germline (reference sequence). DNA for the CDR3: TGTGCCAGCAGCCCATTCCGAGGCAATGAGCAGTTCTTC. Protein: CASSPFRGNEQFF.

The chain links TRBV12-3 or TRBV12-4 to TRBJ2-2, with no clear D. This CDR3 spans 16 amino acids. The V end lost 2 bases, the J end lost 6 bases, and 16 bases lay between the germline ends. The CDR3 here is CASSLFVIASAGELFF. The CDR3, as DNA: TGTGCCAGCAGTTTATTCGTAATAGCCTCTGCCGGGGAGCTGTTTTTT.

The J gene is TRBJ2-5, the V gene TRBV28; no definite D call. The ends were cut back, 7 bases at V and 5 bases at J, with 14 bases in the middle. The CDR3 extends over 13 amino acids. Germline V gene lookup returns CDR1 MDHEN and CDR2 SYDVKM. The CDR3 region has the DNA TGTGCCAGCAATTCTCTGGTCCCCGAGACCCAGTACTTC. This translates into CASNSLVPETQYF. The variable domain in full, with the rest retrieved from reference TRBV28 and TRBJ2-5, is DVKVTQSSRYLVKRTGEKVFLECVQDMDHENMFWYRQDPGLGLRLIYFSYDVKMKEKGDIPEGYSVSREKKERFSLILESASTNQTSMYLCASNSLVPETQYFGPGTRLLVL.

This clonotype was seen just once. The rearrangement joins TRBV11-2 to TRBJ1-6, with a weak D call TRBD1 (5 bases). Deletions cut 10 bases from V and 8 bases from J, with 15 bases between. CDR1 and CDR2 from the germline V gene are SGHAT and FQNNGV. The length of the CDR3 is 13 residues. The CDR3 spells CATPGGGDSPLHF. CDR3 bases: TGTGCCACCCCCGGGGGAGGAGATTCACCCCTCCACTTT.

The chain has TRBV7-9 and TRBJ1-4, with D uncertain. The germline V gene encodes CDR1 SEHNR and CDR2 FQNEAQ (reference sequence). The CDR3 sequence is 11 residues long. V was cut by 3 bases and J by 8 bases, with 4 bases left in between. CDR3 sequence reads: CASSFTEKLFF. CDR3 coding DNA: TGTGCCAGCAGCTTTACCGAAAAACTGTTTTTT.

The rearrangement joins TRBV12-3 or TRBV12-4 to TRBJ2-5; 9 bases are shared with TRBD2. The length of the CDR3 is 13 residues. Unmatched junction bases numbered 5, after V lost 7 bases and J lost 5 bases. The CDR3 sequence: CASTPGLAETQYF. The DNA for the CDR3 is TGTGCCAGCACCCCAGGACTAGCGGAGACCCAGTACTTC.

The J gene is TRBJ1-5, the V gene TRBV7-9, with no clear D. Germline V gene sequence: CDR1 SEHNR, CDR2 FQNEAQ (reference sequence). V was trimmed by 5 bases and J by 8 bases, leaving 13 bases between them. The CDR3 contains 13 residues. CDR3 amino acids: CASSIGLIEPQHF. CDR3 DNA: TGTGCCAGCAGCATTGGACTCATTGAGCCCCAGCATTTT.

Here the CDR3 DNA reads TGTGCCAGCAGGTTTACAGGGGGCGCCTCTGGGGCCAACGTCCTGACTTTC. Encoded protein: CASRFTGGASGANVLTF. This chain joins TRBV12-3 or TRBV12-4 and TRBJ2-6; 9 bases fit TRBD1. V was clipped by 6 bases and J by 0 bases; unmatched bases: 6. The CDR3 is 17 residues long.

This chain joins TRBV14 and TRBJ2-4, with D possibly being TRBD2 (5 bases). From germline, CDR1 is SGHDN and CDR2 FVKESK. The CDR3 has 19 amino acids. The V end was cut by 0 bases, the J end by 0 bases, with 18 bases between. CDR3 loop: CASSQDPRREWGAKNIQYF. CDR3 coding DNA: TGTGCCAGCAGCCAAGATCCACGACGGGAATGGGGAGCCAAAAACATTCAGTACTTC.

The chain uses TRBV11-2 and TRBJ2-3; weak D call: TRBD2 (6 bases). CDR1 is SGHAT, CDR2 FQNNGV, per germline. V was pared by 3 bases and J by 2 bases, with 12 bases between. The CDR3 spans 15 residues. CDR3 sequence: CASSFGRGYTDTQYF. The DNA for the CDR3 is TGTGCCAGCAGCTTTGGTCGGGGGTACACAGATACGCAGTATTTT.

This rearrangement joins TRBV20-1 to TRBJ2-7; D might be TRBD2 (5 bases). V was cut by 5 bases and J by 5 bases, with 16 bases left in between. Looked up from germline, CDR1 is DFQATT and CDR2 is SNEGSKA (reference sequence). CDR3 length equals 13 residues. The CDR3 reads CSAEDPGYDEQYF. CDR3 DNA sequence: TGCAGTGCTGAAGACCCGGGGTACGACGAGCAGTACTTC.

The chain employs TRBV29-1 and TRBJ1-2; 9 nucleotides line up with TRBD1. This CDR3 spans 14 amino acids. V was clipped by 4 bases and J by 2 bases; unmatched bases: 5. In germline, CDR1 is SQVTM, CDR2 ANQGSEA. The CDR3, as DNA: TGCAGCGTTGGAGGACAGGGGACGAACTATGGCTACACCTTC. Its translation is CSVGGQGTNYGYTF.

As DNA, the CDR3 is TGTGCCACCAGCCCGCAATCGACCGGGGATTATGGCTACACCTTC. Its protein is CATSPQSTGDYGYTF. V and J are TRBV15 and TRBJ1-2; D call uncertain. The germline V gene has CDR1 LNHNV and CDR2 YYDKDF (reference sequence). Trimming removed 5 bases at V and 5 bases at J, with 18 bases between. The CDR3 length is 15 residues. The variable domain in full, with the rest retrieved from reference TRBV15 and TRBJ1-2, is DAMVIQNPRYQVTQFGKPVTLSCSQTLNHNVMYWYQQKSSQAPKLLFHYYDKDFNNEADTPDNFQSRRPNTSFCFLDIRSPGLGDTAMYLCATSPQSTGDYGYTFGSGTRLTVV.

The V gene is TRBV5-5, the J gene TRBJ2-3; 12 bases line up with TRBD1. Trimming cost V 4 bases and J 5 bases; bases outside gene matches: 8. The germline gives CDR1 SGHKS, CDR2 YYEKEE (reference sequence). The CDR3 spans 16 residues. The CDR3, as DNA: TGTGCCAGCAGCCTCTACGGGACAGGGGGCCTAGATACGCAGTATTTT. Amino acid sequence: CASSLYGTGGLDTQYF.

This chain links TRBV14 with TRBJ1-1; D perhaps matches TRBD1 (6 bases). This CDR3 spans 13 amino acids. Germline V CDR1 and CDR2: SGHDN, FVKESK. V lost 2 bases and J lost 5, with 9 bases in between. CDR3 DNA sequence: TGTGCCAGCAGCCAAAGCAGGGGAACTGAAGCTTTCTTT. Translated: CASSQSRGTEAFF.

This chain uses TRBV20-1 with TRBJ2-1; D uncertain. The CDR3 length is 13 residues. CDR1 is DFQATT and CDR2 is SNEGSKA in the germline V gene (reference sequence). V lost 5 bases, J lost 8 bases, and 16 bases lay in between. The CDR3 DNA sequence: TGCAGTGCTGTTGGGCAGTTTTCGGATGAGCAGTTCTTC. Translation gives CSAVGQFSDEQFF.

The chain combines TRBV27 with TRBJ2-7; 10 nucleotides match TRBD1. Germline CDR1 MNHEY, CDR2 SMNVEV (reference sequence). V lost 4 bases and J lost 9; bases outside the gene matches: 9. The CDR3 length is 14 residues. Here the CDR3 reads CASSSTGTGARQYF. CDR3 sequence (DNA): TGTGCCAGCAGTTCCACCGGGACAGGGGCGAGGCAGTACTTC.

J is TRBJ2-2 and V is TRBV4-1, with a weak D call TRBD2 (6 bases). V was clipped by 3 bases and J by 1 base, with 12 bases between them. The CDR3 extends over 16 amino acids. Germline loops: CDR1 MGHRA, CDR2 YSYEKL. CDR3 loop: CASSHNGGMNTGELFF. The CDR3 DNA reads as TGCGCCAGCAGCCATAATGGGGGGATGAACACCGGGGAGCTGTTTTTT.

The chain has TRBV3-1 and TRBJ1-6, with 7 bases lining up with TRBD1. The CDR3 is 15 residues long. In germline, CDR1 is LGHDT, CDR2 YNNKEL (reference sequence). J lost 7 bases, V lost 6 bases, and 9 bases had no gene match. The CDR3 sequence: CASSRGQPRNSPLHF. CDR3 DNA: TGTGCCAGCAGTCGGGGACAGCCTCGGAATTCACCCCTCCACTTT.

The rearrangement joins TRBV7-2 to TRBJ1-2; D is unresolved. Germline loops: CDR1 SGHTA, CDR2 FQGNSA. V lost 1 base, J lost 5 bases, and 8 bases lay in between. The CDR3 totals 13 residues. CDR3 bases: TGTGCCAGCAGCTTAGACCCCCCATATGGCTACACCTTC. Its translation is CASSLDPPYGYTF.

J is TRBJ2-5 and V is TRBV20-1; D may be TRBD1 (6 bases). Trimming pared 5 bases from V and 6 bases from J, leaving 13 bases between. The germline V gene encodes CDR1 DFQATT and CDR2 SNEGSKA (reference sequence). The CDR3 covers 12 residues. The CDR3 reads CSAPAGGKTQYF. The CDR3 DNA reads as TGCAGTGCTCCCGCTGGGGGCAAGACCCAGTACTTC.

This chain connects TRBV3-1 to TRBJ2-5; TRBD1 is a possible D gene (5 bases). Trimming shortened V by 1 base and J by 2 bases, and 5 bases separated the two germline ends. CDR1 and CDR2 (germline): LGHDT, YNNKEL (reference sequence). The CDR3 totals 13 residues. In DNA form, the CDR3 reads TGTGCCAGCAGCCAAGGGACACAAGAGACCCAGTACTTC. It is translated as CASSQGTQETQYF.

CDR3 nucleotides: TGTGCCAGCAGCGTAGCTTCTAGCGGGAGTTCCACCGGGGAGCTGTTTTTT. Protein: CASSVASSGSSTGELFF. The chain has TRBV9 and TRBJ2-2; 10 nucleotides agree with TRBD2. This CDR3 has 17 residues. Trimming cost V 0 bases and J 4 bases; bases outside gene matches: 6. In germline, CDR1 is SGDLS, CDR2 YYNGEE.

V gene TRBV29-1 combines with J gene TRBJ2-7, with TRBD2 identical over 11 bases. Germline CDR1 SQVTM, CDR2 ANQGSEA. The CDR3 runs 14 residues. V shed 3 bases and J 0 bases; nucleotides not matched to a gene: 1. In DNA, the CDR3 is TGCAGCGTTGACGGGACTAGCGGCTCCTACGAGCAGTACTTC. Residues: CSVDGTSGSYEQYF.

This chain uses TRBV20-1 with TRBJ2-3, with 10 bases that match TRBD2. The J segment lost 5 bases and the V segment lost 3 bases, leaving 8 bases of the junction unmatched. CDR1 DFQATT and CDR2 SNEGSKA come from the germline V gene (reference sequence). This CDR3 spans 15 amino acids. CDR3 sequence (DNA): TGCAGTGCTAGCTCGCTAGCGGGGGATAAAGATACGCAGTATTTT. Its protein is CSASSLAGDKDTQYF.

This rearrangement joins TRBV27 to TRBJ2-6; 7 nucleotides match TRBD1. CDR1 MNHEY and CDR2 SMNVEV come from the germline V gene (reference sequence). CDR3 size: 16 residues. J gave up 0 bases and V 6 bases, and 5 bases lay outside the gene matches. The DNA for the CDR3 is TGTGCCAGCAGCCCCGACAGGGTCTCTGGGGCCAACGTCCTGACTTTC. Its protein product is CASSPDRVSGANVLTF.